This TCR beta chain was captured by sequencing in a study of tumor-infiltrating lymphocytes in primary liver carcinoma. About the study: Male and female patients aged 30 to 69 years made up the cohort. Productive TCRbeta read counts per sample ran from roughly 3.65 to 7.13 million and were similar across tissue types.

TCR beta cDNA came from approximately 490 ng total RNA, primed with a constant-region primer. Slightly modified ARM-PCR with three nested multiplex PCR rounds yielded TCR beta libraries. Rounds one and two of PCR, each of roughly 10 cycles, were primed with TRBV1-TRBV30 forward primers and a C-beta reverse primer. TCRdb called the multiplex PCR reads again in MiXCR, with one record for every CDR3 protein. The data contain almost 45,000 distinct CDR3 sequences, 75% of them singletons. CDR1 SNHLY and CDR2 FYNNEI come from the germline V gene. V was cut by 7 bases and J by 1 base, with 8 bases left in between. The CDR3 loop spans 12 amino acids. General study points: A significantly higher top-250-clone fraction was recorded for tumors than for blood (p = 0.039).

Co-extraction of both nucleic acids (RNA and DNA) used about 20-33 mg of unsorted bulk tissue. The study enrolled treatment-naive patients with chronic HBV infection. At least ten counts were recorded for this clonotype. Its antigen is unidentified. The chain has TRBV2 and TRBJ2-7; D gene ambiguous. This receptor was taken from a woman in her thirties with primary liver carcinoma and hepatitis B virus infection. What was sequenced was tumor-adjacent normal liver tissue. The CDR3 DNA reads TGTGCCAGCATTCTAGGATCCTACGAGCAGTACTTC. Amino acid sequence: CASILGSYEQYF.